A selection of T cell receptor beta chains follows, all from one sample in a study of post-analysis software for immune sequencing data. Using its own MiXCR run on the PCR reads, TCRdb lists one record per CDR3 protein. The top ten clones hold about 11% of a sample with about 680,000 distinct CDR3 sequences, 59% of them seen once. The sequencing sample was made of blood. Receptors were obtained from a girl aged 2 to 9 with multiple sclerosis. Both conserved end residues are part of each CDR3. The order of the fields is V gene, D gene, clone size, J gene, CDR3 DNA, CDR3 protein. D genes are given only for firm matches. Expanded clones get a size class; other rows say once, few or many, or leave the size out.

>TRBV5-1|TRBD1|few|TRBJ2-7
TGCGCCAGCAGCTGGACAGGCCCCTACGAGCAGTACTTC
CASSWTGPYEQYF
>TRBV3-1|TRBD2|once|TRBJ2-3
TGTGCCAGCAGCCATTGGTTAGCGGGAGGTTTAACAGATACGCAGTATTTT
CASSHWLAGGLTDTQYF
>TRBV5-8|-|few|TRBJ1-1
TGTGCCAGCAGCTTGGCCGACAGGAAAGCTTTCTTT
CASSLADRKAFF
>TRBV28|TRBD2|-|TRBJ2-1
TGTGCCAGCAGCCCCGGGACTAGCGGGGGTGTGCGGTTCTTC
CASSPGTSGGVRFF
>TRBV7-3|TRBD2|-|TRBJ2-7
TGTGCCAGCAGCCCATCTAGCGGGGCCTCCTACGAGCAGTACTTC
CASSPSSGASYEQYF
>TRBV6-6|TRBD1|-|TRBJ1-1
TGTGCCAGCAGTGGCCGGGACAGGAGGTCTGAAGCTTTCTTT
CASSGRDRRSEAFF
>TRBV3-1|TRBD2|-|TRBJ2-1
TGTGCCAGCAGCCAAGGCGGGAGCGGTGAGCAGTTCTTC
CASSQGGSGEQFF
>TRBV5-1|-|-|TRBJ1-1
TGCGCCAGCAGCCAACAGGGTGGGGACACTGAAGCTTTCTTT
CASSQQGGDTEAFF
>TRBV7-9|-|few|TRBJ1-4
TGTGCCAGCAGCTTAGAAAATAATGAAAAACTGTTTTTT
CASSLENNEKLFF
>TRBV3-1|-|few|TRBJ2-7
TGTGCCAGCAGCCAAGATGGACTCGGGGGTTCCTACGAGCAGTACTTC
CASSQDGLGGSYEQYF
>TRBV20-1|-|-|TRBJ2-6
TGCAGTGCTAGCTTCCCGACAGGGGCCAACGTCCTGACTTTC
CSASFPTGANVLTF
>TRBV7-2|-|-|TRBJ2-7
TGTGCCAGTTCCCTACGGGACGAGCAGTACTTC
CASSLRDEQYF
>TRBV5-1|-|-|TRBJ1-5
TGCGCCAGCAGCTTGGACGGGGGGGGTCATCAGCCCCAGCATTTT
CASSLDGGGHQPQHF
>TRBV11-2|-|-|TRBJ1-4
TGTGCCAGCAGCTTAAATCCAACTAATGAAAAACTGTTTTTT
CASSLNPTNEKLFF
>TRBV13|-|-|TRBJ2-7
TGTGCCAGCAGCTCAACCCACCGCAGGGGGAGGACCTACGAGCAGTACTTC
CASSSTHRRGRTYEQYF
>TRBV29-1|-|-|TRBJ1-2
TGCAGCGCCCGCCGACCGACAGGAACCTATGGCTACACCTTC
CSARRPTGTYGYTF
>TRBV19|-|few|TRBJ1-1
TGTGCCAGTAGTATAGGGCAGAGATCAACTGAAGCTTTCTTT
CASSIGQRSTEAFF
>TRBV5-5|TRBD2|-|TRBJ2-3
TGTGCCAGCAGCTTGGGCCGACTAGCGCGTCGCACAGATACGCAGTATTTT
CASSLGRLARRTDTQYF
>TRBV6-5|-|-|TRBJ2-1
TGTGCCAGCAGCTTCCCGGGCCTGGGGGAGCAGTTCTTC
CASSFPGLGEQFF
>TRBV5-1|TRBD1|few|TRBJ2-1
TGCGCCAGCAGCTCTCCGGGGACAGATGAGCAGTTCTTC
CASSSPGTDEQFF
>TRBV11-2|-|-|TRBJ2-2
TGTGCCAGCAGCTCCTATATTTCCACCGGGGAGCTGTTTTTT
CASSSYISTGELFF
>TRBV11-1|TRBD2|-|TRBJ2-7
TGTGCCAGCAGCGCAGGTGGGGGACTAGCGGAATACGAGCAGTACTTC
CASSAGGGLAEYEQYF
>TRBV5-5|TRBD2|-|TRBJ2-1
TGTGCCAGCAGCTCGGAGCGGGGAAACAATGAGCAGTTCTTC
CASSSERGNNEQFF
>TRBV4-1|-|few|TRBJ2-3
TGCGCCAGCAGCCCTGAAGCACTTTTCACAGATACGCAGTATTTT
CASSPEALFTDTQYF
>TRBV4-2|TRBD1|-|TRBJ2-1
TGTGCCAGCAGCCAAGGACAGGGTAGTGATGAGCAGTTCTTC
CASSQGQGSDEQFF
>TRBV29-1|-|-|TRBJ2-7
TGCAGCGTTGAAGACGGAGACAGAGGCGAGATGGCCTACGAGCAGTACTTC
CSVEDGDRGEMAYEQYF
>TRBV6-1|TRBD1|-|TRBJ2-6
TGTGCCAGCAGACCTCAGGGGGCTGGGGCCAACGTCCTGACTTTC
CASRPQGAGANVLTF
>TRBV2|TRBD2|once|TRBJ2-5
TGTGCCAGCAGGGCTACTAGCGGGCCTCAAGAGACCCAGTACTTC
CASRATSGPQETQYF
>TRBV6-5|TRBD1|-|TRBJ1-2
TGTGCCAGCAGGACCGGGACAGGGTCCTATGGCTACACCTTC
CASRTGTGSYGYTF
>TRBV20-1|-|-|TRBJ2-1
TGCAGTGCTAGAGCTTTTGCGGGTTACAATGAGCAGTTCTTC
CSARAFAGYNEQFF
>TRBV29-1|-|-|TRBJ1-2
TGCAGCGTTTCCCCTCGGCAGTCGTTTAACTATGGCTACACCTTC
CSVSPRQSFNYGYTF
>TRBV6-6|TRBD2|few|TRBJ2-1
TGTGCCAGCAGTTACCTGACTAGCGGAGGCTACAATGAGCAGTTCTTC
CASSYLTSGGYNEQFF
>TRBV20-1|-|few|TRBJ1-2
TGCAGTGCCTATATGCAGGGTTTTGTGGATGGCTACACCTTC
CSAYMQGFVDGYTF
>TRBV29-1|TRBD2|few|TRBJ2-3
TGCAGCGTCTTGACTAGCGTGATAGATACGCAGTATTTT
CSVLTSVIDTQYF
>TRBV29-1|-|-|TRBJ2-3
TGCAGCGTTCGTGAGGTACGAGATACGCAGTATTTT
CSVREVRDTQYF
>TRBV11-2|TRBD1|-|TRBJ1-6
TGTGCCAGCAGCTCCCAGACAGGGTGGAATTCACCCCTCCACTTT
CASSSQTGWNSPLHF
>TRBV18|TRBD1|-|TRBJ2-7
TGTGCCAGCTCACCGGGACAGGGCGAAGGCGAGCAGTACTTC
CASSPGQGEGEQYF
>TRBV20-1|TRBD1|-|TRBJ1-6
TGCAGTGCTAGAATAGGGACAGGGGGAGATAATTCACCCCTCCACTTT
CSARIGTGGDNSPLHF
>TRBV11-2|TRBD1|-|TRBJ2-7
TGTGCCAGCAGCTTGACAACCCGGGACAGGGTGGAATCCTACGAGCAGTACTTC
CASSLTTRDRVESYEQYF
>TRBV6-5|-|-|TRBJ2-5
TGTGCCAGCAGTTACGACGGGGTTCGGGAGCAGTACTTC
CASSYDGVREQYF
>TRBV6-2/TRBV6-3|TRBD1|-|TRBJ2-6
TGTGCCAGCAGTTTCAGGGGGCCAGCTCTGGGGCTCGCCTTGGCCCTGACTTTC
CASSFRGPALGLALALTF
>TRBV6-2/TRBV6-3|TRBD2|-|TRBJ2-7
TGTGCCAGTAGTTACGGGCTAGCGGGTTACGAGCAGTACTTC
CASSYGLAGYEQYF
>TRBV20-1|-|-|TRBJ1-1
TGCAGTGCTAGAGCCCCTCGGTTTGGTACTGAAGCTTTCTTT
CSARAPRFGTEAFF
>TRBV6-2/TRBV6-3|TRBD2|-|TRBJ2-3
TGTGCCAGCAGCACCGGGAGGTTGTTTAATACGCAGTATTTT
CASSTGRLFNTQYF
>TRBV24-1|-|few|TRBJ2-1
TGTGCCACCCGGAGGGAGAGGGTCCGCCACAATGAGCAGTTCTTC
CATRRERVRHNEQFF
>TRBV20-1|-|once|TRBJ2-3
TGCAGTGCCAAAGGTCGGGACTCAAGCACAGATACGCAGTATTTT
CSAKGRDSSTDTQYF
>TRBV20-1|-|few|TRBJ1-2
TGCAGTGCTAGAGCGACGGTCTATGGCTACACCTTC
CSARATVYGYTF
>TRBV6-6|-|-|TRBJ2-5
TGTGCCAGCAGATACGCCCCGTATGAAGAGACCCAGTACTTC
CASRYAPYEETQYF
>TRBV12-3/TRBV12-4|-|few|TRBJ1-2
TGTGCCAGCAGTTTATTCGTCAGCCTAAGCGATGGCTACACCTTC
CASSLFVSLSDGYTF
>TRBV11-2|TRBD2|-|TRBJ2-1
TGTGCCAGCAGCCCCTGGGGGCTAGCGGGGGGCGGTGAGCAGTTCTTC
CASSPWGLAGGGEQFF
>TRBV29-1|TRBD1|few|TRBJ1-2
TGCAGCGTACGACAGGGAAACTATGGCTACACCTTC
CSVRQGNYGYTF
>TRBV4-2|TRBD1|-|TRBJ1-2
TGTGCCAGCAGCCGGAAGCCCGGGACAGATGGCTACACCTTC
CASSRKPGTDGYTF
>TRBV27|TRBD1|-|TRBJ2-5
TGTGCCAGCAGCCAAGGGATACAGGGGTACGAGACCCAGTACTTC
CASSQGIQGYETQYF
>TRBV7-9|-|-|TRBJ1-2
TGTGCCAGTCGAGGGCAGAAGGGTAGTGGCTACACCTTC
CASRGQKGSGYTF
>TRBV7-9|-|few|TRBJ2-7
TGTGCCAGCAGCTCCCCGACAGCGTACGAGCAGTACTTC
CASSSPTAYEQYF
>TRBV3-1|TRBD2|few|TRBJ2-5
TGTGCCAGCAGCCAAGTATTTACTAGCGGGTCACCAGGGGAGACCCAGTACTTC
CASSQVFTSGSPGETQYF
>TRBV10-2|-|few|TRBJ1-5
TGCGCCAGCAGCGCTAACCAAGCCCAGCCCCAGCATTTT
CASSANQAQPQHF
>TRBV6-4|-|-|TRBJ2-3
TGTGCCAGCAGAGCCAGGGGGGCAGATACGCAGTATTTT
CASRARGADTQYF
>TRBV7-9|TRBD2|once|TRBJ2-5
TGTGCCAGCAGCTTAGCGCAATATCCTAGCGGATACCAAGAGACCCAGTACTTC
CASSLAQYPSGYQETQYF
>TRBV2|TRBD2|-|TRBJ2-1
TGTGCCAGCAGACAAGCGGGGGGGCTGTCGAATGAGCAGTTCTTC
CASRQAGGLSNEQFF